This T cell receptor beta chain was captured in a study of post-analysis software for immune sequencing data (dated by TCRdb to the mid-2010s). About the investigation overall: Recorded disease courses included relapsing-remitting, secondary progressive and progressive-relapsing multiple sclerosis, with some patients lacking subtype annotation. Patient repertoires were compared against over ten previously published healthy control repertoires from donors aged roughly 6 to 28 years. A subset of samples was prepared in parallel using single-end sample barcoding, then pooled and co-amplified after Illumina adapter ligation. On the study overall, not on this receptor specifically: Direct clustering with F measure revealed strong co-clustering of samples prepared in the same batch, which led to a batch-effect correction. The control group was slightly older than the multiple sclerosis patient group. Significantly higher frequencies in patients than in controls were found for roughly 5 TRBV segments, including TRBV5-6, TRBV5-1 and TRBV20-1. Significantly lower normalized Chao1 diversity was found in multiple sclerosis patients than in controls, suggesting substantial peripheral T-cell clonal expansion.

Library prep was done by PCR. Sequenced on an Illumina HiSeq 2500. To reduce PCR and sequencing biases, unique molecular identifiers were incorporated into the TCR beta cDNA libraries. Roughly 0.5 million cDNA molecules were obtained per 1 to 10 million input T cells, so each molecule approximated one T cell. The patient libraries were prepared and sequenced using the same protocol as the earlier healthy control dataset. Within a given batch, samples were prepared together, multiplexed and sequenced on the same HiSeq lane. As for the original processing: MIGEC was used to process the raw barcoded reads, and molecular identifier groups with only a single read were discarded before consensus assembly and CDR3 extraction. VDJtools was used for post-analysis of the clonotype tables, and diversity was normalized by down-sampling every dataset to the size of the smallest sample. To correct batch-related cross-sample contamination, repertoire overlap clustering matched CDR3 amino acid sequences but not nucleotide sequences. TCRdb redid the processing of the public reads, applying fastp at Q25 and MiXCR, and retained in-frame beta chains. Rows with a matching CDR3 protein are joined into one entry that keeps the most common DNA and genes. The V and J calls and clone size are TCRdb's, not the authors'. The sample includes around 770,000 distinct CDR3 sequences, with roughly 50% observed a single time. The ten most abundant clones make up approximately 5% of the sample.

As regards this clonotype: What antigen it recognizes has not been identified. No per-base quality is available; no much larger clone lies one base away.

Deletion took 2 bases off V and 2 bases off J, with a span of 10 bases between the germline ends. From cysteine to phenylalanine, the CDR3 is 16 amino acids long. Only the CDR3 part of the read is kept: 48 bases, read in frame from the first base. Reading the germline V gene gives CDR1 SNHLY and CDR2 FYNNEI. To demonstrate the VDJtools post-analysis software, the study profiled TCR beta repertoires from the peripheral blood of 13 young patients with multiple sclerosis. The multiple sclerosis patients were children and adolescents between about 6 and 16 years of age. Sequences were obtained from blood. This receptor was identified in a girl aged 10-17 years with multiple sclerosis. The sequence links TRBV2 to TRBJ2-6; the D gene remains uncertain. CDR3 loop: CASSERVVAGANVLTF. The nucleotide sequence reads as follows: TGTGCCAGCAGTGAAAGGGTAGTTGCTGGGGCCAACGTCCTGACTTTC. Joined to the reference TRBV2 and TRBJ2-6 proteins, this CDR3 gives the full variable domain: EPEVTQTPSHQVTQMGQEVILRCVPISNHLYFYWYRQILGQKVEFLVSFYNNEISEKSEIFDDQFSVERPDGSNFTLKIRSTKLEDSAMYFCASSERVVAGANVLTFGAGSRLTVL.